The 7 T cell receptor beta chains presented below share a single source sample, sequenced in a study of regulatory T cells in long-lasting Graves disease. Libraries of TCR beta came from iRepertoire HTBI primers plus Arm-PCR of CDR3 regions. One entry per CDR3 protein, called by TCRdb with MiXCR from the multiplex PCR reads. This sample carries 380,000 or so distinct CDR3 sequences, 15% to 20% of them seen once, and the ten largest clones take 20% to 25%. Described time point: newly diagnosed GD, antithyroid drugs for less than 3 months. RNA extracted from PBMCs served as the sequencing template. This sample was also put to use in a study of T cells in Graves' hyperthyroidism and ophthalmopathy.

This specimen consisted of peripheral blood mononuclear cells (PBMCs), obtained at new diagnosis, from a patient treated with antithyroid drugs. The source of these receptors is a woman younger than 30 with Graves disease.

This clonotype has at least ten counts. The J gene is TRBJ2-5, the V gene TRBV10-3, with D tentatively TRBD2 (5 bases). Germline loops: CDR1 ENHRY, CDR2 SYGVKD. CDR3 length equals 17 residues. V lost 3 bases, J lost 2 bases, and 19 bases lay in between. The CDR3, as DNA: TGTGCCATCAGTGATCTGAGGGTTGTGGAAGGGCAAGAGACCCAGTACTTC. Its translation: CAISDLRVVEGQETQYF.

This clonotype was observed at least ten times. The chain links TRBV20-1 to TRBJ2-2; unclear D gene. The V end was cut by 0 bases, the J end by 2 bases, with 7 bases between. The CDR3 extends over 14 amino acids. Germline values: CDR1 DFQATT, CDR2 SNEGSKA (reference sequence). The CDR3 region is CSARDRGNTGELFF. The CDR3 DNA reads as TGCAGTGCTAGAGATCGTGGTAACACCGGGGAGCTGTTTTTT.

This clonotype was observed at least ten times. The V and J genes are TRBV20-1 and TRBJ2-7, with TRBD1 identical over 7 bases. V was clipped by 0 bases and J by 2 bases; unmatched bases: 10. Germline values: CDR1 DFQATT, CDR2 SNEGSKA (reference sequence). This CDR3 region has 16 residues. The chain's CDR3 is CSARDLRQGATYEQYF. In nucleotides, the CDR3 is TGCAGTGCTAGAGATTTGAGACAGGGAGCTACCTACGAGCAGTACTTC.

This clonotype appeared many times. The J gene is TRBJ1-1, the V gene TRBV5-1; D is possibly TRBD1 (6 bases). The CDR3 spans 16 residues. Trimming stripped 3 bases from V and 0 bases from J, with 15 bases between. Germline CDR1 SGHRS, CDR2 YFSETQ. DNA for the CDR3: TGCGCCAGCAGCTATACAACAGGGACCCTGAACACTGAAGCTTTCTTT. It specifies CASSYTTGTLNTEAFF.

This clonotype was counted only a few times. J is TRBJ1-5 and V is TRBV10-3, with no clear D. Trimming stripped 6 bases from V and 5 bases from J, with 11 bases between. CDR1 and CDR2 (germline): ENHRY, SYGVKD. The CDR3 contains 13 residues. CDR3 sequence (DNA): TGTGCCATCAGAGCTGACACCTATCAGCCCCAGCATTTT. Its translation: CAIRADTYQPQHF.

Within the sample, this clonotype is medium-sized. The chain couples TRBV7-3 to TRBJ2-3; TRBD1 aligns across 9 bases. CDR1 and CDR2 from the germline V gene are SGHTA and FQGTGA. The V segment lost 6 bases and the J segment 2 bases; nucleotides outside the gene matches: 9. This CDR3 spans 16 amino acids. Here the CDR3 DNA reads TGTGCCAGCAGTCCCCTCGGGACAGGGCTCACAGATACGCAGTATTTT. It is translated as CASSPLGTGLTDTQYF.

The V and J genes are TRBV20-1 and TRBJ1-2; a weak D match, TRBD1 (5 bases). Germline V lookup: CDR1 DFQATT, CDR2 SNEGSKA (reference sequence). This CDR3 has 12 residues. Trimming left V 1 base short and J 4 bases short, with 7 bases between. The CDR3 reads CSARGGVYGYTF. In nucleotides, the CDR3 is TGCAGTGCTAGAGGAGGGGTCTATGGCTACACCTTC.